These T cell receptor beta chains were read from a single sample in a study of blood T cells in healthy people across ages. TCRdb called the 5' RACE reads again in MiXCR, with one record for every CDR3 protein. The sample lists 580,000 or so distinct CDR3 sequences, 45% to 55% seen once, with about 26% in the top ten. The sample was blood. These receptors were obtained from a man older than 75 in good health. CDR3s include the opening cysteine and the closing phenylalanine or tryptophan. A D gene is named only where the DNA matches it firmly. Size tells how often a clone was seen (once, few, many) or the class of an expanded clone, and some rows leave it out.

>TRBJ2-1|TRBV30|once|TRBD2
CAWSQNPSGRNGEQFF
TGTGCCTGGAGCCAAAACCCTAGCGGGAGAAATGGTGAGCAGTTCTTC
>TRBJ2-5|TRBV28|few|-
CASSLRGGEETQYF
TGTGCCAGCAGTTTAAGAGGGGGTGAAGAGACCCAGTACTTC
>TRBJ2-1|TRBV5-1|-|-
CASSVEGMYEQFF
TGCGCCAGCAGCGTAGAGGGGATGTATGAGCAGTTCTTC
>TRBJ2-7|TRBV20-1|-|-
CSARDGATSFPGEQYF
TGCAGTGCTAGAGATGGCGCAACTAGTTTCCCAGGCGAGCAGTACTTC
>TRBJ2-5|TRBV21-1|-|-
CASSRTSGRFSTQYF
TGTGCCAGCAGCCGGACTAGCGGGAGGTTCAGTACCCAGTACTTC
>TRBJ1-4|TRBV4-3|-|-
CASSQEWDQKTNEKLFF
TGCGCCAGCAGCCAAGAGTGGGACCAGAAAACTAATGAAAAACTGTTTTTT
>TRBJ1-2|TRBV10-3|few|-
CAISSTGPVGYTF
TGTGCCATCAGCTCAACAGGCCCGGTTGGCTACACCTTC
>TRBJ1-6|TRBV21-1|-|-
CASNPGEGQGNSPLHF
TGTGCCAGCAACCCAGGGGAGGGACAGGGTAATTCACCCCTCCACTTT
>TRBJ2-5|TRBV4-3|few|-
CASSLSVKEETQYF
TGCGCCAGCAGCCTCTCCGTGAAAGAAGAGACCCAGTACTTC
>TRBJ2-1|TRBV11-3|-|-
CASSPMGGHNEQFF
TGTGCCAGCAGCCCGATGGGCGGACACAATGAGCAGTTCTTC
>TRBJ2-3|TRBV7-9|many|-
CASSASGISTDTQYF
TGTGCCAGCAGCGCTTCTGGGATCAGCACAGATACGCAGTATTTT
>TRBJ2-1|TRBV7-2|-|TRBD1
CASSLERGRLYEQFF
TGTGCCAGCAGCTTAGAGAGGGGGCGCCTCTACGAGCAGTTCTTC
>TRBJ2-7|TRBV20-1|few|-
CSARAQWAGYEQYF
TGCAGTGCTAGAGCCCAGTGGGCGGGGTACGAGCAGTACTTC
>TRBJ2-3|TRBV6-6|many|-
CASSYVASSYTDTQYF
TGTGCCAGCAGTTACGTGGCTAGCTCCTACACAGATACGCAGTATTTT
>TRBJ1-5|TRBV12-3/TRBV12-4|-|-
CASSTDRNNQPQHF
TGTGCCAGCAGTACGGACAGAAACAATCAGCCCCAGCATTTT
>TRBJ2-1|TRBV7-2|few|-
CASSTHGRLAGNEQFF
TGTGCCAGCAGCACTCACGGGCGGCTAGCAGGCAATGAGCAGTTCTTC
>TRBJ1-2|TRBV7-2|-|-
CASSSVGGDYGYTF
TGTGCCAGCAGCTCAGTGGGGGGGGACTATGGCTACACCTTC
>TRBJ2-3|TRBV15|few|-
CATSPSGYHTDTQYF
TGTGCCACCAGCCCAAGCGGGTACCACACAGATACGCAGTATTTT
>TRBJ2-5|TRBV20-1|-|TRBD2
CSARRTSGFQETQYF
TGCAGTGCTAGAAGGACTAGCGGGTTCCAAGAGACCCAGTACTTC
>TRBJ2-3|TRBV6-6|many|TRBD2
CASSSGLAGDRYF
TGTGCCAGCAGTTCGGGACTAGCGGGTGATAGGTATTTT
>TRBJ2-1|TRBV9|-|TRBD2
CASSVDGQGAGVYNEQFF
TGTGCCAGCAGCGTAGACGGCCAAGGGGCGGGAGTTTACAATGAGCAGTTCTTC
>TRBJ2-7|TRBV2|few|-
CASSEVNEQYF
TGTGCCAGCAGTGAGGTCAACGAGCAGTACTTC
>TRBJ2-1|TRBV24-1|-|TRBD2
CATSDPGTSQRDEQFF
TGTGCCACCAGTGACCCTGGGACTAGTCAAAGGGATGAGCAGTTCTTC
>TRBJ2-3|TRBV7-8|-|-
CASSFWYRATDTQYF
TGTGCCAGCAGCTTTTGGTATCGCGCCACAGATACGCAGTATTTT
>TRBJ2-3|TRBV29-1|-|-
CSLGRASTDTQYF
TGCAGCCTCGGCCGGGCAAGCACAGATACGCAGTATTTT
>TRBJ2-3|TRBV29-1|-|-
CSVLQVSDTQYF
TGCAGCGTCCTACAGGTCTCGGATACGCAGTATTTT
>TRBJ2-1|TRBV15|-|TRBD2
CATSSGTSLLQFF
TGTGCCACCAGCAGTGGGACTAGCCTATTACAGTTCTTC
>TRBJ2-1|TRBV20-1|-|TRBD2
CSARDEGRAGINEQFF
TGCAGTGCTAGAGATGAGGGTAGAGCGGGGATAAATGAACAGTTCTTC
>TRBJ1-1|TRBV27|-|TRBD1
CASSPDREGVTEAFF
TGTGCCAGCAGCCCGGACAGGGAAGGCGTCACTGAAGCTTTCTTT
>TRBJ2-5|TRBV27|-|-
CASSFSRSQGQVPAQYF
TGTGCCAGCAGTTTCTCAAGATCGCAGGGTCAGGTCCCGGCCCAGTACTTC
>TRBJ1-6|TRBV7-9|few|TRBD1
CASTKTGGVNSPLHF
TGTGCCAGCACCAAGACAGGGGGAGTGAATTCACCCCTCCACTTT
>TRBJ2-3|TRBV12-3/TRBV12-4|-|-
CVSSPERFSADTQYF
TGTGTCAGCTCTCCCGAGCGGTTTAGCGCAGATACGCAGTATTTT
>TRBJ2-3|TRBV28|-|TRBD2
CASSPLAGVPDTQYF
TGTGCCAGCAGTCCCCTAGCGGGAGTCCCAGATACGCAGTATTTT
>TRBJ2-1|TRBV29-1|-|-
CSAEKRYIVKRSYNEQFF
TGCAGCGCCGAAAAGAGGTACATAGTCAAACGCTCCTACAATGAGCAGTTCTTC
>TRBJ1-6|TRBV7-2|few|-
CASSLAGNSKSPLHF
TGTGCCAGCAGCTTAGCGGGTAACAGTAAATCACCCCTCCACTTT
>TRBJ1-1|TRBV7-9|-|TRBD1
CASSLQGAGTMNTEAFF
TGTGCCAGCAGCTTACAGGGGGCCGGGACTATGAACACTGAAGCTTTCTTT
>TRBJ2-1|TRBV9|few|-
CASSDNNEQFF
TGTGCCAGCAGCGATAACAATGAGCAGTTCTTC
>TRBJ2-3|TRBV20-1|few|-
CSATPQDHTDTQYF
TGCAGTGCCACCCCTCAAGACCACACAGATACGCAGTATTTT
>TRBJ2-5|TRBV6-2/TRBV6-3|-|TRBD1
CASRDSGSYNEQYF
TGTGCCAGCCGGGACAGCGGCTCCTACAATGAGCAGTACTTC
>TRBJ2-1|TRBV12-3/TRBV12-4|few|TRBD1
CASSPSPDRGNEQFF
TGTGCCAGCAGTCCCTCTCCGGACAGGGGGAATGAGCAGTTCTTC
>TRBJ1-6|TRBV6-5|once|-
CASSLGESSHNSPLHF
TGTGCCAGCAGTCTAGGGGAGAGCTCCCATAATTCACCCCTCCACTTT
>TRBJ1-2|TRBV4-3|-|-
CASSQDRIPGYGYTF
TGCGCCAGCAGCCAAGATCGGATCCCAGGGTATGGCTACACCTTC
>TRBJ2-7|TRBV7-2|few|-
CASSSKHGTFYEQYF
TGTGCCAGCAGCTCGAAGCACGGGACATTTTACGAGCAGTACTTC
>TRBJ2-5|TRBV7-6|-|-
CASSLETQPWTQYF
TGTGCCAGCAGCTTAGAAACCCAACCCTGGACCCAGTACTTC
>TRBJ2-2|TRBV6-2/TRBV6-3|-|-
CASSYSSGPVSSGELFF
TGTGCCAGCAGTTACTCGAGCGGGCCAGTGTCCTCCGGGGAGCTGTTTTTT
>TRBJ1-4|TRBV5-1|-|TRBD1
CASSFGTVLGAEKLFF
TGCGCCAGCAGCTTCGGGACAGTCCTAGGGGCTGAAAAACTGTTTTTT
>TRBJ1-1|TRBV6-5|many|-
CASSYSRGIDTEAFF
TGTGCCAGCAGTTACTCGAGGGGGATCGACACTGAAGCTTTCTTT
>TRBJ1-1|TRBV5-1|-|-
CASSLLGAVMNTEAFF
TGCGCCAGCAGCCTCCTCGGGGCAGTTATGAACACTGAAGCTTTCTTT